The entry below gives a single TCR beta chain sequence along with its context. Original handling: Cell counts per sample came from amplifying reference gene primers. The data were produced by immunoSEQ multiplex PCR, yet TCRdb's version contains in-frame clones alone and is incomplete. V and J calls and clone size are as listed in that table; D and trimming were resolved from the DNA. The sample holds some 450,000 clones, 85% to 90% seen once. The CDR3 has 14 residues. Germline lookup yields CDR1 SGHNT and CDR2 YYREEE (reference sequence). V lost 0 bases and J 0 bases, leaving 6 bases between the germline ends. This sample is part of a study of blood T cell repertoires in COVID-19. Study information: COVID-19 samples collected from the United States, Italy and Spain covered acute and convalescent phases. T cells, B-cell-depleted T cells, or PBMCs supplied cDNA or gDNA.

Specimen: peripheral blood. This chain joins TRBV5-4 and TRBJ2-5, with a possible D match to TRBD1 (5 bases). The clonotype originates from a man aged 18 to 30 with COVID-19, enrolled during active disease. CDR3 protein: CASSLVDNQETQYF. CDR3 DNA sequence: TGTGCCAGCAGCTTGGTGGACAACCAAGAGACCCAGTACTTC.